These 15 T cell receptor beta chains originate from one sample sequenced in a study of T-cell reconstitution after alpha-beta-depleted transplantation in children. Preparation of the TCRbeta library was carried out with unique molecular identifiers. From the PCR reads, TCRdb called clonotypes with MiXCR, one entry per CDR3 protein. The sample records over 550,000 distinct CDR3 sequences, approximately 10% being singletons. The sample here was PBMCs from the stem cell graft donor, taken from the stem cell graft. Receptors originate from a human donor who donated a stem cell graft to a child with acute myeloid leukemia.

The rearrangement uses TRBV28 and TRBJ2-5; 8 positions agree with TRBD2. The CDR3 has 17 residues. The germline V gene has CDR1 MDHEN and CDR2 SYDVKM. With 7 bases clipped from V and 2 bases from J, the junction kept 15 bases outside the gene matches. CDR3 sequence reads: CASIPPDLAGGQETQYF. DNA of the CDR3: TGTGCCAGCATCCCCCCCGATCTTGCGGGAGGTCAAGAGACCCAGTACTTC.

This clonotype was counted at least ten times. CDR3 residues: CASSRTGANTEAFF. CDR3 DNA sequence: TGTGCCAGCAGTCGGACAGGGGCGAACACTGAAGCTTTCTTT. The V and J genes are TRBV12-3 or TRBV12-4 and TRBJ1-1; 9 bases agree with TRBD1. The CDR3 is 14 residues long. With 5 bases clipped from V and 1 base from J, the junction kept 2 bases outside the gene matches.

A few counts support this clonotype. This chain joins TRBV25-1 and TRBJ1-3, with 11 bases that match TRBD1. This CDR3 region has 17 residues. Germline values: CDR1 MGHDK, CDR2 SYGVNS. Unmatched junction bases numbered 5, after V lost 0 bases and J lost 4 bases. In nucleotides, the CDR3 is TGTGCCAGCAGTGAATATGGGGGACAGGGGGTCGGAAACACCATATATTTT. Its protein product is CASSEYGGQGVGNTIYF.

This clonotype occurred a few times. The chain links TRBV21-1 to TRBJ1-1; the D call in the table, TRBD1, was not verified against the DNA. TRBV21-1 is deemed a pseudogene. The CDR3 has 13 amino acids. CDR3 region: CASSTQGLTEAFF. CDR3 bases: TGTGCCAGCAGCACTCAGGGGCTCACTGAAGCTTTCTTT.

This clonotype was recorded a few times. The chain carries TRBV18 and TRBJ1-5; TRBD1 aligns across 7 bases. Looked up from germline, CDR1 is KGHSH and CDR2 is LQKENI. Trimming cost V 3 bases and J 4 bases; bases outside gene matches: 6. The length of the CDR3 is 15 residues. The CDR3 loop is CASSPGTAMNQPQHF. In DNA, the CDR3 is TGTGCCAGCTCACCCGGGACAGCCATGAATCAGCCCCAGCATTTT.

In its sample, this clonotype was seen many times. Germline and junction disagree at one end, which may indicate a read error. The chain is built from TRBV7-9 and TRBJ2-7, with a possible D match to TRBD2 (7 bases). The V gene's germline CDR1 is SEHNR and CDR2 FQNEAQ (reference sequence). This CDR3 has 14 amino acids. The CDR3 DNA reads TGTGCCAGCAGTTTAGGGGGGGCAGCTTACGAGCAGTACTTC. Translation: CASSLGGAAYEQYF.

On this clonotype itself: The conserved phenylalanine or tryptophan is not found at the CDR3 terminus, so this likely reflects a read error. V is TRBV10-3 and J is TRBJ2-1; 11 nucleotides match TRBD2. The V segment lost 7 bases and the J segment 8 bases; nucleotides outside the gene matches: 7. This CDR3 has 14 residues. The germline CDR1 and CDR2 sequences are ENHRY and SYGVKD. The CDR3 region has the DNA TGTGCCATCAAGGTGCTAGCGGGAGGCGATGAGCAGTTCGTC. Its protein is CAIKVLAGGDEQFV.

J is TRBJ2-5 and V is TRBV2; possible D gene TRBD1, 6 bases. The V end was cut by 6 bases, the J end by 1 base, with 12 bases between. This CDR3 is built from 14 residues. Germline-derived CDR1 and CDR2 are SNHLY and FYNNEI. The CDR3 sequence is CASRAGQFQETQYF. The CDR3, as DNA: TGTGCCAGCAGGGCCGGACAGTTCCAAGAGACCCAGTACTTC.

This clonotype was observed a few times. The rearrangement joins TRBV5-5 to TRBJ2-3; a weak D match, TRBD2 (5 bases). Germline-derived CDR1 and CDR2 are SGHKS and YYEKEE (reference sequence). Trimming left V 7 bases short and J 2 bases short, with 20 bases between. The CDR3 consists of 16 residues. The CDR3, as DNA: TGTGCCAGCGATTCGGGGTTTGCGGCTAACACAGATACGCAGTATTTT. Encoded protein: CASDSGFAANTDTQYF.

The rearrangement uses TRBV5-1 and TRBJ2-1; 9 nucleotides line up with TRBD2. Germline CDR1 reads SGHRS; CDR2 reads YFSETQ. The CDR3 has 16 residues. V gave up 4 bases and J gave up 7 bases; unmatched junction bases: 12. CDR3 in DNA: TGCGCCAGCAGCCCGGAGGCTAGCGGGATTGTTAATGAGCAGTTCTTC. Translating it yields CASSPEASGIVNEQFF.

This clonotype has ten or more counts. The chain has TRBV12-3 or TRBV12-4 and TRBJ1-3, with D uncertain. The CDR3 is 20 residues long. V lost 7 bases to trimming and J lost 2 bases, with 30 bases between them. CDR3 nucleotides: TGTGCCAGCACCCCTTTACAGCTTCCTTCCCCGATCCCCGCTGGAAACACCATATATTTT. Encoded protein: CASTPLQLPSPIPAGNTIYF.

Many counts were recorded for this clonotype. V and J are TRBV6-5 and TRBJ2-5, with TRBD2 matching over 8 bases. Looked up from germline, CDR1 is MNHEY and CDR2 is SVGAGI. Trimming removed 4 bases from V and 4 bases from J; junction bases left unmatched: 17. There are 18 residues in the CDR3. In DNA, the CDR3 is TGTGCCAGCAGTTCCACTCAACTAGCGGCTACACAGGGAGAGACCCAGTACTTC. Translation gives CASSSTQLAATQGETQYF.

V and J are TRBV7-9 and TRBJ1-1, with TRBD1 matching 11 bases. This CDR3 spans 14 amino acids. V was clipped by 8 bases and J by 1 base; unmatched bases: 3. The germline V gene encodes CDR1 SEHNR and CDR2 FQNEAQ (reference sequence). The CDR3 region has the DNA TGTGCCAGCGGGGGGACAGGGGGGAACACTGAAGCTTTCTTT. The encoded protein is CASGGTGGNTEAFF.

This clonotype was counted ten times or more. The chain is built from TRBV2 and TRBJ2-5; D remains ambiguous. With 4 bases removed from V and 1 base from J, the gap between germline ends came to 13 bases. The CDR3 is 15 residues long. In germline, CDR1 is SNHLY, CDR2 FYNNEI. CDR3 amino acids: CASSAVGSFQETQYF. The DNA for the CDR3 is TGTGCCAGCAGTGCAGTTGGTAGTTTCCAAGAGACCCAGTACTTC.

On this clonotype: The junction does not match germline at one end; this may be a read error. This chain joins TRBV12-3 or TRBV12-4 and TRBJ2-7, with 16 bases lining up with TRBD2. The CDR3 is 18 residues long. CDR3 region: CTSCISPGLAGGTYEQYF. The DNA of the CDR3 is TGTACCAGCTGTATTTCCCCGGGACTAGCGGGAGGGACGTACGAGCAGTACTTC.